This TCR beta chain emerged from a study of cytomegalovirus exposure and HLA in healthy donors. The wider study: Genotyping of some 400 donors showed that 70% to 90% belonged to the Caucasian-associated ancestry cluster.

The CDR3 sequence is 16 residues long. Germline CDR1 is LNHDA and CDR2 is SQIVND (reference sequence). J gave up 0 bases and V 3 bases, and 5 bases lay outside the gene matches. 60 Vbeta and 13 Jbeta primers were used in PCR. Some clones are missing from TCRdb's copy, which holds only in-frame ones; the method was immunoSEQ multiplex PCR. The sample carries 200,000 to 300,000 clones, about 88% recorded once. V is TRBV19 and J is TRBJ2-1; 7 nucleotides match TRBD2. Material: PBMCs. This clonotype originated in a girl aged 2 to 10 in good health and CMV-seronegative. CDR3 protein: CASSILREISYNEQFF. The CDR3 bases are TGTGCCAGTAGTATTTTGCGGGAGATCTCCTACAATGAGCAGTTCTTC.